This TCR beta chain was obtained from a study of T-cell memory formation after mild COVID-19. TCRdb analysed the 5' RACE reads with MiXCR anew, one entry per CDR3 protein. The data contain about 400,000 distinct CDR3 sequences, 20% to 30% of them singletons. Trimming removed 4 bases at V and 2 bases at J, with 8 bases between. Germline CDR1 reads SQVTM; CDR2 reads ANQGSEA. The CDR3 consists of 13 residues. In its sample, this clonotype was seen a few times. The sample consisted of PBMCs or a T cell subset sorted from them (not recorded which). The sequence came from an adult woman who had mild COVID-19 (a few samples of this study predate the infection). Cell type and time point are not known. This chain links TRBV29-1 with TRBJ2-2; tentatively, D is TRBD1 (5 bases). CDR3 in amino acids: CSVARGNTGELFF. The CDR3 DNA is TGCAGCGTTGCTAGGGGAAACACCGGGGAGCTGTTTTTT.